The table lists the clone carrying this TCR beta chain with a count of one. Germline values: CDR1 PRHDT, CDR2 FYEKMQ (reference sequence). Trimming took 6 bases from V and 7 from J, leaving 18 bases between them. The CDR3 extends over 14 amino acids. Sequencing was performed with immunoSEQ multiplex PCR; in TCRdb, only in-frame clones are kept and a portion is missing. The sample lists fewer than 150,000 clones; roughly 83% were seen once. This record comes from a study of blood T cell repertoires in COVID-19. Study-level background: Whether acute or convalescent, the COVID-19 samples came from the United States, Italy and Spain. Sample material is recorded as cDNA or gDNA derived from T cells, B-cell-depleted T cells, or PBMCs.

This chain connects TRBV13 to TRBJ1-2, with D tentatively TRBD1 (5 bases). Material: peripheral blood. The clonotype originates from a woman aged 50 to 60 with acute or convalescent COVID-19. The CDR3 spells CASRSGAGRGGYTF. As DNA, the CDR3 is TGTGCCAGCAGATCCGGAGCGGGGCGGGGTGGCTACACCTTC. Complete variable domain (other parts from reference TRBV13 and TRBJ1-2): AAGVIQSPRHLIKEKRETATLKCYPIPRHDTVYWYQQGPGQDPQFLISFYEKMQSDKGSIPDRFSAQQFSDYHSELNMSSLELGDSALYFCASRSGAGRGGYTFGSGTRLTVV.